The next 15 T cell receptor beta chains were all read from a single sample in a study of blood T cell repertoires in COVID-19. Produced via immunoSEQ multiplex PCR; TCRdb's table is partial and in-frame only. The sample gives about 260,000 clones, 88% of which show up once; about 0.65% is in the top ten. Sequenced: peripheral blood. These receptors originate from a human donor in a cohort sampled during active COVID-19.

The chain joins TRBV13 to TRBJ2-3; TRBD2 matches 13 bases. The V and J ends lost 3 bases and 2 bases, in that order; junction bases with no gene match: 5. This CDR3 region has 17 residues. Per germline, CDR1 PRHDT and CDR2 FYEKMQ (reference sequence). This chain's CDR3 is CASSFQGLAGITDTQYF. CDR3 nucleotides: TGTGCCAGCAGCTTCCAGGGACTAGCGGGGATCACAGATACGCAGTATTTT.

V usage is TRBV7-2 and J usage is TRBJ1-2; D is ambiguous. The CDR3 is made up of 12 amino acids. Trimming left V 2 bases short and J 8 bases short, with 9 bases between. CDR1 and CDR2 from the germline V gene are SGHTA and FQGNSA. This CDR3 is CASSLIRVGYTF. The CDR3 DNA follows: TGTGCCAGCAGCTTAATTAGAGTGGGCTACACCTTC.

V is TRBV30 and J is TRBJ1-4, with 9 bases matching TRBD1. CDR1 is GTSNPN and CDR2 is SVGIG in the germline V gene (reference sequence). The trim removed 5 bases at V and 8 bases at J, leaving 6 bases unmatched. This CDR3 has 13 residues. The DNA of the CDR3 is TGTGCCTGGGGGACAGGGACTCAAGAAAAACTGTTTTTT. It encodes CAWGTGTQEKLFF.

This clone was seen at least ten times. The chain uses TRBV5-1 and TRBJ2-1, with D tentatively TRBD2 (5 bases). V dropped 2 bases and J dropped 4 bases, with 7 bases sitting between them. This CDR3 is 13 amino acids long. Germline V CDR1 and CDR2: SGHRS, YFSETQ. CDR3 protein: CASSFLAYNEQFF. The CDR3 nucleotides read TGCGCCAGCAGCTTCCTAGCTTACAATGAGCAGTTCTTC.

The chain joins TRBV5-6 to TRBJ2-5, with D possibly TRBD2 on 6 matching bases. Germline CDR1 reads SGHDT; CDR2 reads YYEEEE. V lost 4 bases, J lost 5 bases, and 12 bases lay in between. This CDR3 is 13 amino acids long. CDR3 nucleotides: TGTGCCAGCAGCGAGGACTATAGGGAGACCCAGTACTTC. Translation gives CASSEDYRETQYF. Full variable domain (outside the CDR3, taken from reference TRBV5-6 and TRBJ2-5): DAGVTQSPTHLIKTRGQQVTLRCSPKSGHDTVSWYQQALGQGPQFIFQYYEEEERQRGNFPDRFSGHQFPNYSSELNVNALLLGDSALYLCASSEDYRETQYFGPGTRLLVL.

The chain recombines TRBV27 with TRBJ2-3, with a weak D call TRBD1 (6 bases). Trimming shortened V by 10 bases and J by 1 base, and 18 bases separated the two germline ends. This CDR3 has 15 amino acids. CDR1 and CDR2 from the germline V gene are MNHEY and SMNVEV (reference sequence). In nucleotides, the CDR3 is TGTGCCACGACAACGGTCAGGGGCCGCACAGATACGCAGTATTTT. Translated, it gives CATTTVRGRTDTQYF.

The V call is TRBV6-5, the J call TRBJ1-1; D perhaps matches TRBD1 (5 bases). V was pared by 4 bases and J by 4 bases, with 10 bases between. Germline V gives CDR1 MNHEY, CDR2 SVGAGI. The CDR3 spans 13 residues. DNA of the CDR3: TGTGCCAGCAGTTCCAGGGAAGCCACTGAAGCTTTCTTT. Amino acids: CASSSREATEAFF.

This chain uses TRBV10-3 with TRBJ2-1; possible D gene TRBD1, 5 bases. Germline values: CDR1 ENHRY, CDR2 SYGVKD. The CDR3 consists of 14 residues. The V and J ends lost 3 bases and 2 bases respectively, with 8 bases between them. Here the CDR3 reads CAISDRVAYNEQFF. The CDR3, as DNA: TGTGCCATCAGTGACAGGGTGGCCTACAATGAGCAGTTCTTC.

This chain uses TRBV4-3 with TRBJ2-7, with D maybe TRBD2 (5 bases). Germline V gene sequence: CDR1 LGHNA, CDR2 YSLEER. V was pared by 2 bases and J by 2 bases, with 10 bases between. The CDR3 has 14 residues. The CDR3 reads CASSQSRAAYEQYF. The DNA for the CDR3 is TGCGCCAGCAGCCAATCACGAGCGGCCTACGAGCAGTACTTC.

The J gene is TRBJ2-5, the V gene TRBV3-1 (or the pseudogene TRBV3-2), with a possible D match to TRBD2 (6 bases). CDR1 LGHDT and CDR2 YNNKEL come from the germline V gene (reference sequence). The CDR3 runs 19 residues. The ends were cut back, 2 bases at V and 5 bases at J, with 27 bases in the middle. The CDR3 bases are TGTGCCAGCAGCCAAACATTAAACCCGGGACTGGGGGGTCCGGAGACCCAGTACTTC. Translation gives CASSQTLNPGLGGPETQYF.

The chain recombines TRBV5-8 with TRBJ1-3; D might be TRBD1 (5 bases). Germline V gives CDR1 SGHTS, CDR2 YDEGEE. The CDR3 has 14 residues. Trimming shortened V by 6 bases and J by 8 bases, and 18 bases separated the two germline ends. This CDR3 reads CASIPDSQLDTIYF. The CDR3 DNA sequence: TGTGCCAGCATCCCCGACAGTCAGCTTGACACCATATATTTT. The full variable domain, completed using reference TRBV5-8 and TRBJ1-3, is EAGVTQSPTHLIKTRGQQATLRCSPISGHTSVYWYQQALGLGLQFLLWYDEGEERNRGNFPPRFSGRQFPNYSSELNVNALELEDSALYLCASIPDSQLDTIYFGEGSWLTVV.

V is TRBV7-2 and J is TRBJ2-3, with D unresolved. V gave up 5 bases and J gave up 2 bases, with 17 bases separating them. The germline gives CDR1 SGHTA, CDR2 FQGNSA. This CDR3 has 16 amino acids. The CDR3 bases are TGTGCCAGCAGCCCTCCGGCGGTCACGTACACAGATACGCAGTATTTT. Translated: CASSPPAVTYTDTQYF.

The chain links TRBV5-4 to TRBJ1-6, with TRBD1 matching over 7 bases. CDR1 is SGHNT and CDR2 is YYREEE in the germline V gene (reference sequence). This CDR3 is 16 amino acids long. Germline trimming cut 4 bases from V and 7 bases from J; bases unmatched to any gene: 11. The CDR3 sequence: CASSPPRGIDNSPLHF. Here the CDR3 DNA reads TGTGCCAGCAGCCCCCCCAGGGGGATAGACAATTCACCCCTCCACTTT.

This chain connects TRBV23-1 to TRBJ1-4; 12 nucleotides align to TRBD1. TRBV23-1 is marked as an open reading frame, function uncertain. This CDR3 region has 15 residues. V shed 4 bases and J 7 bases; nucleotides not matched to a gene: 4. The chain's CDR3 is CASSRGTGGVEKLFF. CDR3 coding DNA: TGCGCCAGCAGTCGAGGGACAGGGGGCGTTGAAAAACTGTTTTTT.

The chain has TRBV19 and TRBJ1-1; maybe TRBD1 (6 bases). The CDR3 is 14 residues long. Germline loops: CDR1 LNHDA, CDR2 SQIVND (reference sequence). Trimming stripped 7 bases from V and 4 bases from J, with 16 bases between. CDR3 amino acids: CASNRLTGPTEAFF. The DNA of the CDR3 is TGTGCCAGTAATCGCCTCACAGGGCCCACTGAAGCTTTCTTT.